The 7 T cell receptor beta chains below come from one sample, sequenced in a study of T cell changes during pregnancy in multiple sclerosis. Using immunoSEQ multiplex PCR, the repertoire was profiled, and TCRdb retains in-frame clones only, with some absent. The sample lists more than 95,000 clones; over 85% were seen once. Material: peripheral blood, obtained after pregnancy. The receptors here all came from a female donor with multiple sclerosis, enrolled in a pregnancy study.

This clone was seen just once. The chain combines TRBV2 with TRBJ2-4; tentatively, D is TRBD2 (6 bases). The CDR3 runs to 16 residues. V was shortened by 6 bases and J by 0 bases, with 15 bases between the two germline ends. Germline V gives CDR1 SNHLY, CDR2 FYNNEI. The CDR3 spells CASRLRGSLAKNIQYF. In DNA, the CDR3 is TGTGCCAGCAGGCTCCGGGGGTCGCTAGCCAAAAACATTCAGTACTTC.

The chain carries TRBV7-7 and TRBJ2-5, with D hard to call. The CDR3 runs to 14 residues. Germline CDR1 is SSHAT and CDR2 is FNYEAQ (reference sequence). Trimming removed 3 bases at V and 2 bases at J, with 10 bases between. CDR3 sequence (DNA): TGTGCCAGCAGCTTGACTCACGGACAAGAGACCCAGTACTTC. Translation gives CASSLTHGQETQYF. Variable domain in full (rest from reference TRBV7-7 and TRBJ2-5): GAGVSQSPRYKVTKRGQDVTLRCDPISSHATLYWYQQALGQGPEFLTYFNYEAQPDKSGLPSDRFSAERPEGSISTLTIQRTEQRDSAMYRCASSLTHGQETQYFGPGTRLLVL.

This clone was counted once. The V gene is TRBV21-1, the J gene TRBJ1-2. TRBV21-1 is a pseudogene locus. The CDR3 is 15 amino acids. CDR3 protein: CASSKEFLGGAGYTF. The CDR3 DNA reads TGTGCCAGCAGCAAAGAGTTCCTAGGGGGGGCTGGCTACACCTTC.

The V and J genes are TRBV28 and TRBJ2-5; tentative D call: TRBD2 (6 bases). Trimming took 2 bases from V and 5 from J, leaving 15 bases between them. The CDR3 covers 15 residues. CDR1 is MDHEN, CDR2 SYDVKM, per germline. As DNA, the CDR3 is TGTGCCAGCAGTTTAGTCGGGGGTTTGAGGGAGACCCAGTACTTC. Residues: CASSLVGGLRETQYF.

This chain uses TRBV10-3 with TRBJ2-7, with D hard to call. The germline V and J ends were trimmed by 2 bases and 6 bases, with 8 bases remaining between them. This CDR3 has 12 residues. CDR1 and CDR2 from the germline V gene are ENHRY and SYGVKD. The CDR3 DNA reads TGTGCCATCAGTGAGGAGGTAAGCGAGCAGTACTTC. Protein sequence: CAISEEVSEQYF.

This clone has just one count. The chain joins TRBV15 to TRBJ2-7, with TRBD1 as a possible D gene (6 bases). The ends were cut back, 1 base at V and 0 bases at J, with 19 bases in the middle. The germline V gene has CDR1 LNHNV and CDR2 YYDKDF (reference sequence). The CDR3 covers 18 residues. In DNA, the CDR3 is TGTGCCACCAGCAGAGCTACGTGGGCAGGGGCCGGCTCCTACGAGCAGTACTTC. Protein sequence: CATSRATWAGAGSYEQYF. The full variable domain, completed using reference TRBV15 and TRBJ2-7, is DAMVIQNPRYQVTQFGKPVTLSCSQTLNHNVMYWYQQKSSQAPKLLFHYYDKDFNNEADTPDNFQSRRPNTSFCFLDIRSPGLGDTAMYLCATSRATWAGAGSYEQYFGPGTRLTVT.

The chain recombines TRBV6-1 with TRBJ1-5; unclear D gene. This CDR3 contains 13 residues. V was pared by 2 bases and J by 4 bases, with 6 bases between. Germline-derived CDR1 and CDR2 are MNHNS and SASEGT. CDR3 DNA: TGTGCCAGCAGTGAAAACTGGAATCAGCCCCAGCATTTT. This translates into CASSENWNQPQHF.